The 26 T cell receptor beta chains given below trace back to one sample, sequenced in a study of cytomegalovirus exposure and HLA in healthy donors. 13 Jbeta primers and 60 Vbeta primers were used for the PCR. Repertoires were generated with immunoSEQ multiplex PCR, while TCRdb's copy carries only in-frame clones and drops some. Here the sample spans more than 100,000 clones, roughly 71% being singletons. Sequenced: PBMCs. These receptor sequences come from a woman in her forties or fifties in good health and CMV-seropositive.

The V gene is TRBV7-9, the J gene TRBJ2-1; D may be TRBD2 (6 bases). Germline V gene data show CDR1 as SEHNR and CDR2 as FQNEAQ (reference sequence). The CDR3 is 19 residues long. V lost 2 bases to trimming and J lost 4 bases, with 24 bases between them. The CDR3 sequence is CASSLWEFRGSLRYNEQFF. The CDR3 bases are TGTGCCAGCAGCTTATGGGAGTTCCGGGGGAGTCTAAGGTACAATGAGCAGTTCTTC.

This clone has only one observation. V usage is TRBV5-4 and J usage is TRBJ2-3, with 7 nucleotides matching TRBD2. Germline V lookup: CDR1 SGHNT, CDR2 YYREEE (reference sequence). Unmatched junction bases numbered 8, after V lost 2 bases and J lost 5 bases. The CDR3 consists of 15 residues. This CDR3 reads CASSFGGRGGDTQYF. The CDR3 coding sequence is TGTGCCAGCAGCTTCGGTGGGAGGGGCGGAGATACGCAGTATTTT.

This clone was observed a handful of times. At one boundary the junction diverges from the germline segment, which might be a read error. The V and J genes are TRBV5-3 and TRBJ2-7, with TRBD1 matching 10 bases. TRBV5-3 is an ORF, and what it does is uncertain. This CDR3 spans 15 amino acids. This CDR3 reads CASSSGTGVNHEQYF. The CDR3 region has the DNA TGTGCCAGCAGCTCCGGGACAGGGGTTAATCACGAGCAGTACTTC.

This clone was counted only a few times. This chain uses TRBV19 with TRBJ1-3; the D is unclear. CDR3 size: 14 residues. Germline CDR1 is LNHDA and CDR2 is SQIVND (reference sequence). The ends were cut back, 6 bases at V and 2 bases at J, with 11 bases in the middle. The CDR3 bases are TGTGCCAGTAGCTTAAGGACTCCTGGAAACACCATATATTTT. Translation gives CASSLRTPGNTIYF.

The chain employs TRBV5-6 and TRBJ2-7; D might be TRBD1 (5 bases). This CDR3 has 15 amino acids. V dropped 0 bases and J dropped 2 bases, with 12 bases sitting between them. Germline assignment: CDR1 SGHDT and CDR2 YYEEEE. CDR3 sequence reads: CASSLAYTTAYEQYF. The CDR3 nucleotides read TGTGCCAGCAGCTTGGCCTACACGACAGCCTACGAGCAGTACTTC.

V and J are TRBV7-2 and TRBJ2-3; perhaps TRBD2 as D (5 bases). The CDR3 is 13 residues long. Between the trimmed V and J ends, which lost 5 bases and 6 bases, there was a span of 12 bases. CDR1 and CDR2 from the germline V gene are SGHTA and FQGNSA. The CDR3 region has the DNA TGTGCCAGCAGCCCAAACCCGGGGGATACGCAGTATTTT. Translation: CASSPNPGDTQYF.

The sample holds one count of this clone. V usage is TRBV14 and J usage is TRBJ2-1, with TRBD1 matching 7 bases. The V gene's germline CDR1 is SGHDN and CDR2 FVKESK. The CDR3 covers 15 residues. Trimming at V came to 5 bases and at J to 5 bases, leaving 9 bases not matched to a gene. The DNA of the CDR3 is TGTGCCAGCAGCAAACCCGGGACAGCGAACAATGAGCAGTTCTTC. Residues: CASSKPGTANNEQFF.

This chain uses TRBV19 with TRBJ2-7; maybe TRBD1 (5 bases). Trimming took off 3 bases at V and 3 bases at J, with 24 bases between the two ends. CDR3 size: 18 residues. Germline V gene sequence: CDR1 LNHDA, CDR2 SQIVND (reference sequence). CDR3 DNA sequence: TGTGCCAGTAGTATTCGCCTGTCAAGCTGGGGCCAGAGCTACGAGCAGTACTTC. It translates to CASSIRLSSWGQSYEQYF. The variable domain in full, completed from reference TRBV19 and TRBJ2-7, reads DGGITQSPKYLFRKEGQNVTLSCEQNLNHDAMYWYRQDPGQGLRLIYYSQIVNDFQKGDIAEGYSVSREKKESFPLTVTSAQKNPTAFYLCASSIRLSSWGQSYEQYFGPGTRLTVT.

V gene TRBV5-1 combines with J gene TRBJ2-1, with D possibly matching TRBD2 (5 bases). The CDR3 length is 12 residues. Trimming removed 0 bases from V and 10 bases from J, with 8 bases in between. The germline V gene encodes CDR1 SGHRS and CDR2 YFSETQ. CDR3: CASSLDGGEQFF. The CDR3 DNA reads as TGCGCCAGCAGCTTGGACGGCGGGGAGCAGTTCTTC.

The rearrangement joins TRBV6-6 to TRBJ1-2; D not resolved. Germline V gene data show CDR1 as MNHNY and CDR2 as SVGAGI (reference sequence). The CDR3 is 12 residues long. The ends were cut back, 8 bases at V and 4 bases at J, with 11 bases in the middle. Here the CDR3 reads CASWSAGYGYTF. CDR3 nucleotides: TGTGCCAGCTGGTCGGCAGGCTATGGCTACACCTTC.

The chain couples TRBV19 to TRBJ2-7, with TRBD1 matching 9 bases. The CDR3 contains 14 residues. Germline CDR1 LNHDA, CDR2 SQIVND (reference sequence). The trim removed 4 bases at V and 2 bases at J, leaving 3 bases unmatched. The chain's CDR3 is CASSRTGAAYEQYF. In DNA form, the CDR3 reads TGTGCCAGTAGTAGGACAGGGGCTGCCTACGAGCAGTACTTC.

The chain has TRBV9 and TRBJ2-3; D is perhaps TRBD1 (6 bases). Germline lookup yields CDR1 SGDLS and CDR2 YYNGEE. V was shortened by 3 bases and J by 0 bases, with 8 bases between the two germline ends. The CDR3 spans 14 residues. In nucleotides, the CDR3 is TGTGCCAGCAGCGCAGGGGCCAGCACAGATACGCAGTATTTT. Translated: CASSAGASTDTQYF.

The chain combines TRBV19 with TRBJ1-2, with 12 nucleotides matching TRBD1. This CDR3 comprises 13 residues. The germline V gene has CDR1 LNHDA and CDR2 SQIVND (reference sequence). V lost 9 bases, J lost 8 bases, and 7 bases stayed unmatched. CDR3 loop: CASRDRGPWGYTF. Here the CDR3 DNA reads TGTGCCAGCCGGGACAGGGGGCCTTGGGGCTACACCTTC.

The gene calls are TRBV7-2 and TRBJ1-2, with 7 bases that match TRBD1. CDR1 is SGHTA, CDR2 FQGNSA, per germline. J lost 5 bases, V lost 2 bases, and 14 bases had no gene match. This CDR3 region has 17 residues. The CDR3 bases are TGTGCCAGCAGCTTATCAGCCGGGACAGTCTATCGTTATGGCTACACCTTC. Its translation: CASSLSAGTVYRYGYTF.

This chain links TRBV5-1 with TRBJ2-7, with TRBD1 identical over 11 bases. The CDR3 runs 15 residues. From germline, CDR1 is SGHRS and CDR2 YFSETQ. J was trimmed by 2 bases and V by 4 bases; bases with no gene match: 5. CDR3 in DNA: TGCGCCAGCAGCGCCGGGACAGGGGGTACCTACGAGCAGTACTTC. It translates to CASSAGTGGTYEQYF.

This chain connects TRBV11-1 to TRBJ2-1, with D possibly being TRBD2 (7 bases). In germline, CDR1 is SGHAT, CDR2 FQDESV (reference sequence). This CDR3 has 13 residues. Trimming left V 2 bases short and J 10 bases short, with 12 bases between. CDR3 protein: CASSLRRGAEQFF. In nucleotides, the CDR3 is TGTGCCAGCAGCTTAAGACGGGGGGCGGAGCAGTTCTTC.

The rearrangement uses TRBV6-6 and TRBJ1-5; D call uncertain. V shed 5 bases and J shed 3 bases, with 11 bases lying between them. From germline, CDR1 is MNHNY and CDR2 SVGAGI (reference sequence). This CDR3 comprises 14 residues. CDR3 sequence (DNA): TGTGCCAGCAGTACTGGACGGGACAATCAGCCCCAGCATTTT. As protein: CASSTGRDNQPQHF.

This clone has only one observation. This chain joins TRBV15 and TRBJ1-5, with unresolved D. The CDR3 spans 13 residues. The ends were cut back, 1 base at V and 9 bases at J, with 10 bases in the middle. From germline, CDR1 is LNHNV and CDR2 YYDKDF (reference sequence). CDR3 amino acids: CATSRVIEGPQHF. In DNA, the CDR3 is TGTGCCACCAGCAGAGTCATAGAGGGGCCCCAGCATTTT. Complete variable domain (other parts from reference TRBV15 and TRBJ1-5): DAMVIQNPRYQVTQFGKPVTLSCSQTLNHNVMYWYQQKSSQAPKLLFHYYDKDFNNEADTPDNFQSRRPNTSFCFLDIRSPGLGDTAMYLCATSRVIEGPQHFGDGTRLSIL.

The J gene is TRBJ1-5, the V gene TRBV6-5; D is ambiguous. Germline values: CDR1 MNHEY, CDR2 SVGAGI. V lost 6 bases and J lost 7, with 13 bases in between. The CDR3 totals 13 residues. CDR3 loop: CASSPQERQPQHF. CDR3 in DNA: TGTGCCAGCAGCCCCCAGGAGCGGCAGCCCCAGCATTTT.

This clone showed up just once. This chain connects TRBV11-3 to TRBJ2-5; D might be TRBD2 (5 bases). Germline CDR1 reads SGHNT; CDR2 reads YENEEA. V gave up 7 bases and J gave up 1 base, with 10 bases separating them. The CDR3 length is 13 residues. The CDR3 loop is CASTLLGQETQYF. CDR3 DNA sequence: TGTGCCAGCACCCTACTAGGCCAAGAGACCCAGTACTTC.

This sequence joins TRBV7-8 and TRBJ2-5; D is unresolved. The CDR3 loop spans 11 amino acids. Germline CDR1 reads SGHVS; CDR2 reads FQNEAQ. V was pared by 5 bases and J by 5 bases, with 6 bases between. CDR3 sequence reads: CASSIEETQYF. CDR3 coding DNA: TGTGCCAGCAGCATTGAGGAGACCCAGTACTTC.

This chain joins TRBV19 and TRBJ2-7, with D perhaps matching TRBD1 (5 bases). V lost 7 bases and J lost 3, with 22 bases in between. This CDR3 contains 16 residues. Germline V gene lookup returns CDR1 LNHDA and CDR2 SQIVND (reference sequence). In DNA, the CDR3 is TGTGCCAGTACAAGAGCGATGAGACAGTCTCACTACGAGCAGTACTTC. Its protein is CASTRAMRQSHYEQYF. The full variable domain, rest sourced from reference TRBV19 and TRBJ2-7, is DGGITQSPKYLFRKEGQNVTLSCEQNLNHDAMYWYRQDPGQGLRLIYYSQIVNDFQKGDIAEGYSVSREKKESFPLTVTSAQKNPTAFYLCASTRAMRQSHYEQYFGPGTRLTVT.

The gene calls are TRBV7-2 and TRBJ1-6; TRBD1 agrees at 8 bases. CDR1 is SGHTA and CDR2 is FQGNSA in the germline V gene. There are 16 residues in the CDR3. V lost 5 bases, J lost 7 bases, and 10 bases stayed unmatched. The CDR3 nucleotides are TGTGCCAGCAGCCCCTGGACAGGGCAGAAGAATTCACCCCTCCACTTT. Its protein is CASSPWTGQKNSPLHF. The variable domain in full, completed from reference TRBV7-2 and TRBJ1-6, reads GAGVSQSPSNKVTEKGKDVELRCDPISGHTALYWYRQSLGQGLEFLIYFQGNSAPDKSGLPSDRFSAERTGGSVSTLTIQRTQQEDSAVYLCASSPWTGQKNSPLHFGNGTRLTVT.

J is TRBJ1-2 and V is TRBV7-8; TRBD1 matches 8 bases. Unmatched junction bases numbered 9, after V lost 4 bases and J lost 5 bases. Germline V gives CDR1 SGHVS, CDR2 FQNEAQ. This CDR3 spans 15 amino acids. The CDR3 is CASSSLTGTGYGYTF. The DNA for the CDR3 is TGTGCCAGCAGCTCCCTTACCGGGACAGGTTATGGCTACACCTTC.

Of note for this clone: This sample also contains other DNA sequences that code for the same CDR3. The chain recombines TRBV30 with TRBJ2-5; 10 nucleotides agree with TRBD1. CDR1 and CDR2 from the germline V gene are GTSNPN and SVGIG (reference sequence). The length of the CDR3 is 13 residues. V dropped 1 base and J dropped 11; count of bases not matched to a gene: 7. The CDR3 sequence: CAWSGGDRGTQYF. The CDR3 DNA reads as TGTGCCTGGAGTGGAGGGGACAGGGGCACTCAGTACTTC.

For the CDR3, the DNA is TGTGCCAGCAGCTTGGCCAGTAAGGGGTCCTATGGCTACACCTTC. Its translation is CASSLASKGSYGYTF. The chain joins TRBV5-4 to TRBJ1-2; possibly TRBD1 for D (5 bases). There are 15 residues in the CDR3. Germline loops: CDR1 SGHNT, CDR2 YYREEE (reference sequence). V dropped 0 bases and J dropped 4 bases, with 13 bases sitting between them. Full variable domain (outside the CDR3, taken from reference TRBV5-4 and TRBJ1-2): ETGVTQSPTHLIKTRGQQVTLRCSSQSGHNTVSWYQQALGQGPQFIFQYYREEENGRGNFPPRFSGLQFPNYSSELNVNALELDDSALYLCASSLASKGSYGYTFGSGTRLTVV.